Here is one T cell receptor (beta chain) with its context. This clone was recorded at least ten times. No cognate antigen has been identified for it. Base qualities were left out, and no much larger clone turns up one base away. A single peripheral blood draw of approximately 120 mL on average was collected from each donor into heparinised tubes. A BD FACSAria II was used to sort naive, central memory, regulatory and stem cell-like memory CD4+ T cells with a panel that included CD45RO, CCR7, CD25, CD127, CD95 and CD27. All sorted populations exceeded 95% purity. Right away, PBMCs were isolated by Lymphoprep density gradient centrifugation and were stained directly, with no culture step. Samples were stained and sorted in pairs, with one healthy donor and one patient per experiment, so that batch effects were minimized. This specimen belongs to a study of beta chain features in type 1 diabetes (dated by TCRdb to between 2017 and 2018). Some background on the complete study: Patients and healthy donors did not differ in mean age, gender distribution, total cell number or subset yield. The study compared the TCRB repertoires of sorted circulating CD4+ T cell subsets in recently diagnosed type 1 diabetes patients with those in matched healthy donors. A total of roughly 100 million sorted cells were examined across all samples, and the number of cells per subset was strongly correlated with RNA yield. Whereas all 30 or so donors provided naive and central memory subsets, regulatory and stem cell-like memory subsets were isolated from just 8 patients and about 8 healthy donors.

The paper as a whole reports these results and caveats: PCR may preferentially amplify shorter templates, but because patient and control samples were amplified and corrected together, any resulting skew would affect both groups equally. At VDJ recombination sites, patients with type 1 diabetes made fewer insertions and deleted more nucleotides, a pattern implying thymic rearrangement abnormalities. HLA sub-analyses involved small numbers of individuals, so any influence of HLA type on TCRB rearrangement remained unresolved. Because cDNA was sequenced instead of genomic DNA, activated cells with high expression could be over-represented, although the groups did not differ in activation or CD3 levels. A moderate but significant shortening of TCRB CDR3 length was observed in type 1 diabetes patients in all four CD4+ subsets. Naive, central memory and regulatory TCRB repertoires appeared more similar among patients than among healthy donors.

Trimming takes 3 bases from V and 2 bases from J, and the germline ends sit 7 bases apart. Reading from cysteine to phenylalanine, the CDR3 counts 12 amino acids. Left in the record is the CDR3 DNA by itself, 36 bases read in frame from the first base. According to the germline V gene, CDR1 reads SQVTM and CDR2 reads ANQGSEA. The entire amount of isolated RNA was reverse transcribed using the High Capacity cDNA Reverse Transcription Kit, so the sequenced TCRB transcripts were expressed ones. Deep immunoSEQ sequencing was applied to naive, central memory and regulatory T cell samples, giving an average of roughly 3.5 million total reads per sample. Sorted cells were lysed in RLT buffer and RNA was extracted with DNase-treated RNeasy Micro or Mini kits, depending on cell number. Each cell subset was processed separately to prevent cross-contamination, with patient and healthy donor samples processed together. The immunoSEQ multiplex PCR was used to amplify TCRB sequences from cDNA, generating 87-bp fragments that spanned the CDR3 region. Sequencing of the amplicons was performed on the Illumina HiSeq platform. On the authors' methods: Synthetic template baselines were used to correct PCR bias computationally, reads within Hamming distance 2 were collapsed, and singletons that could not be merged were discarded. By aligning reads against IMGT, V, D and J genes, CDR3 length, and insertions or deletions at six rearrangement sites were assigned. Within each subset, clonotype counts were normalized to sorted cell number, after which true diversity and Gini coefficients were computed with the tcR R package. The overlap coefficient, calculated on TCRB nucleotide sequences, was used to quantify repertoire sharing. TCRdb mirrors the immuneACCESS table, restricted to in-frame sequences. Some clones are absent from its copies; in checked studies, under half trace to an unresolved V gene, and the reason for the others is unknown. V and J calls and clone size come straight from that table; D and trimming were deduced from the DNA. The sample records 120,000 to 150,000 clones, about 13% of which are singletons. The ten biggest clones cover under 1.5% of the sample.

Material: central memory CD4+ T cells from blood. The chain is encoded by TRBV29-1 joined to TRBJ2-5; the D segment cannot be called with confidence. The source of this sequence is a young man with type 1 diabetes. The sequenced DNA: TGCAGCGTTGACCTAGGGCAAGAGACCCAGTACTTC. Its product reads: CSVDLGQETQYF. Supplemented by the reference TRBV29-1 and TRBJ2-5 proteins around the CDR3, the complete variable domain is SAVISQKPSRDICQRGTSLTIQCQVDSQVTMMFWYRQQPGQSLTLIATANQGSEATYESGFVIDKFPISRPNLTFSTLTVSNMSPEDSSIYLCSVDLGQETQYFGPGTRLLVL.